The 10 T cell receptor beta chains presented below share a single source sample, sequenced in a study of breast tumors, draining lymph nodes, adjacent tissues. The lymph nodes were axillary draining lymph nodes from breast cancer patients. A single record per CDR3 protein comes from TCRdb applying MiXCR to the multiplex PCR reads. Of fewer than 300,000 distinct CDR3 sequences listed, 32% are singletons. The sample consisted of axillary lymph node tissue. All receptors come from a female donor with breast cancer. Some clones in this sample may be carry-over from other donors' samples.

This clonotype has ten or more counts. CDR3 protein: CASSLAGNTIYF. The CDR3 nucleotides are TGTGCCAGCAGCTTAGCGGGAAACACCATATATTTT. The V and J genes are TRBV7-6 and TRBJ1-3; D is undetermined. From germline, CDR1 is SGHVS and CDR2 FNYEAQ. This CDR3 spans 12 amino acids. Trimming cost V 0 bases and J 4 bases, with 1 base left between them.

This clonotype was recorded many times. This chain uses TRBV12-3 or TRBV12-4 with TRBJ2-5; TRBD2 agrees at 13 bases. The junction had 6 bases not matched to a gene; V was cut back by 6 bases and J by 5 bases. This CDR3 is 15 amino acids long. The DNA of the CDR3 is TGTGCCAGCAGACTAGCGGGAGGGCCGGTCGAGACCCAGTACTTC. Protein product: CASRLAGGPVETQYF.

V and J are TRBV7-2 and TRBJ2-5; 8 positions agree with TRBD1. The CDR3 covers 15 residues. V lost 5 bases to trimming and J lost 4 bases; unmatched junction nucleotides: 9. Germline V gene data show CDR1 as SGHTA and CDR2 as FQGNSA. CDR3 sequence reads: CASSLVAGGRETQYF. In DNA, the CDR3 is TGTGCCAGCAGCCTAGTGGCAGGGGGCAGAGAGACCCAGTACTTC.

A few counts support this clonotype. Given a much more abundant clone one base away, this may be a read error. The rearrangement links TRBV11-3 to TRBJ2-7, with D unresolved. This CDR3 spans 15 amino acids. Trimming removed 0 bases from V and 1 base from J, with 10 bases in between. Germline CDR1 and CDR2: SGHNT and YENEEA. CDR3 nucleotides: TGTGCCAGCAGCTTAGATCAAGGGCCGTCCTACGAGCAGTACTTC. It encodes CASSLDQGPSYEQYF.

A note on this clonotype: A much more abundant neighbour one base away suggests this may be a read error. This rearrangement joins TRBV7-2 to TRBJ2-5; D gene unclear. Germline loops: CDR1 SGHTA, CDR2 FQGNSA. The CDR3 totals 15 residues. The CDR3, as DNA: TGTGCCAGCAGCCCTCACGGGTCTAGAGGAGAGACCCAGCGCTTC. It encodes CASSPHGSRGETQRF.

This clonotype was counted ten times or more. The chain links TRBV6-1 to TRBJ2-3; D perhaps matches TRBD1 (6 bases). The germline V gene encodes CDR1 MNHNS and CDR2 SASEGT. The CDR3 has 14 residues. V lost 6 bases and J lost 2, with 12 bases in between. The CDR3 DNA follows: TGTGCCAGCAGCAGACAGGTGTACACAGATACGCAGTATTTT. Its protein is CASSRQVYTDTQYF.

This clonotype appeared many times. This clone may be a read error of a much larger clone one base away. V and J are TRBV7-9 and TRBJ2-5; D ambiguous. This CDR3 spans 15 amino acids. Germline V gene sequence: CDR1 SEHNR, CDR2 FQNEAQ (reference sequence). CDR3 DNA sequence: TGTGCCAGCAGCTTCCCCCCGGGCCTCGGAGAGACCCAGCACTTC. It yields the protein CASSFPPGLGETQHF.

A remark on this clonotype: One base away lies a much larger clone, so this may be a sequencing read error. V usage is TRBV20-1 and J usage is TRBJ2-2, with a weak D call TRBD2 (6 bases). V lost 1 base and J lost 6, with 15 bases in between. Germline-derived CDR1 and CDR2 are DFQATT and SNEGSKA (reference sequence). The CDR3 covers 15 residues. CDR3 sequence reads: CSARVGGARAGELFF. CDR3 sequence (DNA): TGCAGTGCTAGAGTGGGCGGGGCGAGGGCCGGGGAGCTGTTTTTT.

This clonotype was picked up many times. V and J are TRBV7-2 and TRBJ2-6, with D unclear. The CDR3 runs to 16 residues. Germline CDR1 is SGHTA and CDR2 is FQGNSA. The V gene lost 1 base and the J gene lost 0 bases, with 7 bases spanning the gap. CDR3: CASSLDASSGANVLTF. CDR3 sequence (DNA): TGTGCCAGCAGCTTAGACGCATCCTCTGGGGCCAACGTCCTGACTTTC.

This clonotype was recorded a few times. The chain couples TRBV20-1 to TRBJ2-1, with 11 bases matching TRBD2. This CDR3 is built from 14 residues. The J segment lost 10 bases and the V segment lost 3 bases, leaving 8 bases of the junction unmatched. Looked up from germline, CDR1 is DFQATT and CDR2 is SNEGSKA (reference sequence). The CDR3 is CSASSGRAVPEQFF. The CDR3 DNA reads TGCAGTGCTAGTAGCGGGAGGGCAGTTCCAGAGCAGTTCTTC.